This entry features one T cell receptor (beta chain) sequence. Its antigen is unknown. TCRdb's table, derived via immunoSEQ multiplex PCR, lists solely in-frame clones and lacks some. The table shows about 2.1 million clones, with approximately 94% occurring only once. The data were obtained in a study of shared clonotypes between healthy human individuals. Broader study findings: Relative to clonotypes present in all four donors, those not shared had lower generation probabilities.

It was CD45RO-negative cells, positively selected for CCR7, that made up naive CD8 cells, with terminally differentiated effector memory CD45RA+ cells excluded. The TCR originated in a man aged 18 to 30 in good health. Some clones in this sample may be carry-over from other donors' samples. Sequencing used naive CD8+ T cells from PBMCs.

CDR3 in amino acids: CASASGRAYEQFF. The CDR3 DNA follows: TGTGCCAGCGCTAGCGGGAGGGCCTATGAGCAGTTCTTC. V gene TRBV28 combines with J gene TRBJ2-1; 12 nucleotides line up with TRBD2. J was trimmed by 8 bases and V by 8 bases; bases with no gene match: 4. The V gene's germline CDR1 is MDHEN and CDR2 SYDVKM. The CDR3 extends over 13 amino acids.